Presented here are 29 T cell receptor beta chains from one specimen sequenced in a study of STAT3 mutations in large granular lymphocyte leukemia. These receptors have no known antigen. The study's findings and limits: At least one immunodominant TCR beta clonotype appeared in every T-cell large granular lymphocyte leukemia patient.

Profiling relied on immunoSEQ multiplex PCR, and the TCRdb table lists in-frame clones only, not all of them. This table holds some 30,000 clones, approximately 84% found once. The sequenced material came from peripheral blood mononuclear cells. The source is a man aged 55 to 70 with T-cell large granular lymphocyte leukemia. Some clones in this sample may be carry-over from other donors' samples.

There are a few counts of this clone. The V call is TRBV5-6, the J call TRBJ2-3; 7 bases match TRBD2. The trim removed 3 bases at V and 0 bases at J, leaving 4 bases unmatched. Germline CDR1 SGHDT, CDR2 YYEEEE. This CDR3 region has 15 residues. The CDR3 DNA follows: TGTGCCAGCAGCTCCCTAGCGGCTAGCACAGATACGCAGTATTTT. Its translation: CASSSLAASTDTQYF. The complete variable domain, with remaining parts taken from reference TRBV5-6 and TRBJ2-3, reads DAGVTQSPTHLIKTRGQQVTLRCSPKSGHDTVSWYQQALGQGPQFIFQYYEEEERQRGNFPDRFSGHQFPNYSSELNVNALLLGDSALYLCASSSLAASTDTQYFGPGTRLTVL.

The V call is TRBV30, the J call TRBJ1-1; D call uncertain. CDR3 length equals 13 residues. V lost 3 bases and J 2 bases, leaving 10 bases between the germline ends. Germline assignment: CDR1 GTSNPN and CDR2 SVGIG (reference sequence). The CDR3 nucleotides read TGTGCCTGGAGAGGGTCCAGAAACACTGAAGCTTTCTTT. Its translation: CAWRGSRNTEAFF.

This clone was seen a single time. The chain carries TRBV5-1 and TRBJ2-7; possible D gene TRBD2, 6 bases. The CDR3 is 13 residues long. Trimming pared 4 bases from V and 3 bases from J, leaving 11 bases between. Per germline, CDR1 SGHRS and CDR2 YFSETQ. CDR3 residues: CASSAGLNYEQYF. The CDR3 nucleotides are TGCGCCAGCAGCGCGGGACTTAACTACGAGCAGTACTTC.

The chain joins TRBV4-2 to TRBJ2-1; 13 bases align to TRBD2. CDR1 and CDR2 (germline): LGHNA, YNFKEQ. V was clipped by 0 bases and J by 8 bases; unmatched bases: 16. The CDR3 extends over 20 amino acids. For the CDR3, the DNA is TGTGCCAGCAGCCAAGAACCCACCGGGACTAGCGGGATCCTTCTCTATGAGCAGTTCTTC. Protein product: CASSQEPTGTSGILLYEQFF.

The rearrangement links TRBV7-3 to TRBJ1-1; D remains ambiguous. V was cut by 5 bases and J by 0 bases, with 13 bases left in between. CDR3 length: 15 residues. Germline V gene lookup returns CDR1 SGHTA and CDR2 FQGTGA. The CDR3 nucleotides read TGTGCCAGCAGCACAGATTCCGGGGTGAACACTGAAGCTTTCTTT. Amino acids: CASSTDSGVNTEAFF.

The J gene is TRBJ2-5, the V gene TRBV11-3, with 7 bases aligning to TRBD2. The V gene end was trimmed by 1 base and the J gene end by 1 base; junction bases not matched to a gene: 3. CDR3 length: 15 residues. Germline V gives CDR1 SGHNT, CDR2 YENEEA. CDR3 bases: TGTGCCAGCAGCTTAGCGGGAGGACCCCAAGAGACCCAGTACTTC. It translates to CASSLAGGPQETQYF.

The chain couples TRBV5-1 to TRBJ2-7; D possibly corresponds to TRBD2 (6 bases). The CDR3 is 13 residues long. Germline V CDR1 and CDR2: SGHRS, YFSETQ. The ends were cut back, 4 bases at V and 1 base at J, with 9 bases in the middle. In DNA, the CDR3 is TGCGCCAGCAGCGGAGGGAATTCCTACGAGCAGTACTTC. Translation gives CASSGGNSYEQYF.

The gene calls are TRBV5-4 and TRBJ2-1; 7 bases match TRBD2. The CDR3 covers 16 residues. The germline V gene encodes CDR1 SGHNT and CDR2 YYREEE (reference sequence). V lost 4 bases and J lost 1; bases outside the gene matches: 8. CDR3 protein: CASSTQVSGSYNEQFF. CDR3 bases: TGTGCCAGCAGCACCCAAGTTAGCGGGTCCTACAATGAGCAGTTCTTC.

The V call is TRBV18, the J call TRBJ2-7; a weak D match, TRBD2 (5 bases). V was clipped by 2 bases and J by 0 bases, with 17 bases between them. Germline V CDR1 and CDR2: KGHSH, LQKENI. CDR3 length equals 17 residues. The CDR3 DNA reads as TGTGCCAGCTCACCAGGGGTATCAGGCGGGCCCTCCTACGAGCAGTACTTC. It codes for CASSPGVSGGPSYEQYF.

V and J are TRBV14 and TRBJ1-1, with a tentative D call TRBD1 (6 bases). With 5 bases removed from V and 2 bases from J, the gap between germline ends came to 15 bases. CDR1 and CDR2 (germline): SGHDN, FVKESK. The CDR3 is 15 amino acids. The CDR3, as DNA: TGTGCCAGCAGCATCCGGACGGGGGCAAACACTGAAGCTTTCTTT. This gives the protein CASSIRTGANTEAFF.

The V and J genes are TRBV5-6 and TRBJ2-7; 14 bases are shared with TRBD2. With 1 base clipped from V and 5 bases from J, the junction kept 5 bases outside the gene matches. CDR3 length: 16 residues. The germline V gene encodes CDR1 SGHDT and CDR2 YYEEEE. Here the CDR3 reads CASSLMGLAGAHEQYF. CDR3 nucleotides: TGTGCCAGCAGCTTGATGGGACTAGCGGGAGCCCACGAGCAGTACTTC.

DNA for the CDR3: TGTGCCAGCAGCTTTTCTAGCGGGATTAGGTCCGGGGAGCTGTTTTTT. Amino acids: CASSFSSGIRSGELFF. The chain is built from TRBV5-4 and TRBJ2-2; 9 bases line up with TRBD2. The CDR3 has 16 amino acids. Germline assignment: CDR1 SGHNT and CDR2 YYREEE (reference sequence). V lost 2 bases to trimming and J lost 6 bases; unmatched junction nucleotides: 8.

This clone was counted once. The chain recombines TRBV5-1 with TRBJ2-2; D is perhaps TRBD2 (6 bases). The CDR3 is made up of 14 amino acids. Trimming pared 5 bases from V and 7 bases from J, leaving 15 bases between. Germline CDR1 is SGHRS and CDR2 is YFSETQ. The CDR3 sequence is CASSPGTPGGELFF. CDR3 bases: TGCGCCAGCAGTCCCGGGACTCCGGGCGGGGAGCTGTTTTTT. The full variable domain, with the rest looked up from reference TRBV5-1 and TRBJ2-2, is KAGVTQTPRYLIKTRGQQVTLSCSPISGHRSVSWYQQTPGQGLQFLFEYFSETQRNKGNFPGRFSGRQFSNSRSEMNVSTLELGDSALYLCASSPGTPGGELFFGEGSRLTVL.

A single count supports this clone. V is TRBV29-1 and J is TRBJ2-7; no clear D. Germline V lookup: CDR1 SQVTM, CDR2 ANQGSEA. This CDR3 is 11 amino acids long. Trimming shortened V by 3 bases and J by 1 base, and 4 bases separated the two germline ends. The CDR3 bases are TGCAGCGTTGAGGAGTCCTACGAGCAGTACTTC. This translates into CSVEESYEQYF.

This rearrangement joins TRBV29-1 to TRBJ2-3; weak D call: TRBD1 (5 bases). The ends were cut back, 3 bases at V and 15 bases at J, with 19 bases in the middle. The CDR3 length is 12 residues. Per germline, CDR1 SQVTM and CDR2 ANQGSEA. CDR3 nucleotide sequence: TGCAGCGTTGAGGCGACAGAACTCTTGACTTATTTT. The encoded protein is CSVEATELLTYF.

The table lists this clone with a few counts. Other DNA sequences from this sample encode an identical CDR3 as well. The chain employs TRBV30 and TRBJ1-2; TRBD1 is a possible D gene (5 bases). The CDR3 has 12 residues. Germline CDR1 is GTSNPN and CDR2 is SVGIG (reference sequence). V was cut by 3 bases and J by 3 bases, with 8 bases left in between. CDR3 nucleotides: TGTGCCTGGAGCCCGGGGGACTATGGCTACACCTTC. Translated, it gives CAWSPGDYGYTF. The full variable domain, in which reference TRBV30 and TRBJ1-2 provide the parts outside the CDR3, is SQTIHQWPATLVQPVGSPLSLECTVEGTSNPNLYWYRQAAGRGLQLLFYSVGIGQISSEVPQNLSASRPQDRQFILSSKKLLLSDSGFYLCAWSPGDYGYTFGSGTRLTVV.

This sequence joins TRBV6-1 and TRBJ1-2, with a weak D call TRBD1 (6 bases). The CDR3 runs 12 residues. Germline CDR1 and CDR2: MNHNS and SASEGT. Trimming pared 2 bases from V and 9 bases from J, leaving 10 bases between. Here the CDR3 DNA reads TGTGCCAGCAGTGAAAACAGGGAACGCTACACCTTC. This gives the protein CASSENRERYTF.

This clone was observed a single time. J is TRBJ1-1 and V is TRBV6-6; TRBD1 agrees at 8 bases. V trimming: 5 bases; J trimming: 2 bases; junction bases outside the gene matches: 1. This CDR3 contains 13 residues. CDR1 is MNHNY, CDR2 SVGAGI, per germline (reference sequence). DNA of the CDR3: TGTGCCAGCAGTGACAGGGGAAACACTGAAGCTTTCTTT. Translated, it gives CASSDRGNTEAFF.

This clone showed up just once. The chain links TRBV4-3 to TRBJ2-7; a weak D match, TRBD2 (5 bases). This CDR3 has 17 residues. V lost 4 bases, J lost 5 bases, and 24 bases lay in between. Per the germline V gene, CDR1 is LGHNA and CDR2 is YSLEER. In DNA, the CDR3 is TGCGCCAGCAGCCCCCACCGCTTCAGGAGGAACGGGGACGAGCAGTACTTC. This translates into CASSPHRFRRNGDEQYF.

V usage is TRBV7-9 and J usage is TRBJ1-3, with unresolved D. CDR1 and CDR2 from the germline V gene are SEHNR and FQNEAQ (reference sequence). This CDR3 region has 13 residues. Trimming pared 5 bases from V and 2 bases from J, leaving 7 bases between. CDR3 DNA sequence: TGTGCCAGCAGCCGGCCCCCTGGAAACACCATATATTTT. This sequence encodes CASSRPPGNTIYF. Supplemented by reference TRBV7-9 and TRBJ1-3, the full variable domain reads DTGVSQNPRHKITKRGQNVTFRCDPISEHNRLYWYRQTLGQGPEFLTYFQNEAQLEKSRLLSDRFSAERPKGSFSTLEIQRTEQGDSAMYLCASSRPPGNTIYFGEGSWLTVV.

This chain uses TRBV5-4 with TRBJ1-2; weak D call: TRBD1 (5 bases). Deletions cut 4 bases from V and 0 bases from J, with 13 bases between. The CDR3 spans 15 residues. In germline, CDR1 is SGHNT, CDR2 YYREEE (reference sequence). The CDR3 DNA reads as TGTGCCAGCAGCCCCGGGGCGCCGGCTAACTATGGCTACACCTTC. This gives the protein CASSPGAPANYGYTF.

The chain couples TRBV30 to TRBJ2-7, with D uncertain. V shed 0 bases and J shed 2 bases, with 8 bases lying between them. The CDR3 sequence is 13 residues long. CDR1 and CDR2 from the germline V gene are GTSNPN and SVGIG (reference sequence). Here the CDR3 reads CAWSVSFTYEQYF. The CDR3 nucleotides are TGTGCCTGGAGTGTAAGTTTTACCTACGAGCAGTACTTC.

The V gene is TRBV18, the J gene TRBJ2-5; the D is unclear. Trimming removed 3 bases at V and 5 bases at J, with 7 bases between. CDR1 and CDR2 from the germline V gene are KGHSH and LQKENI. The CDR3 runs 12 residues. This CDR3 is CASSPGEETQYF. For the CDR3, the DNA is TGTGCCAGCTCACCGGGTGAGGAGACCCAGTACTTC.

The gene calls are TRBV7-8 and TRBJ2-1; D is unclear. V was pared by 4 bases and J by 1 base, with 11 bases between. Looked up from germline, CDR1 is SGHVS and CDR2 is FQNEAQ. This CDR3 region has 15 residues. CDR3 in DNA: TGTGCCAGCAGCTGGGCGGTCCGATCCTACAATGAGCAGTTCTTC. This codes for CASSWAVRSYNEQFF.

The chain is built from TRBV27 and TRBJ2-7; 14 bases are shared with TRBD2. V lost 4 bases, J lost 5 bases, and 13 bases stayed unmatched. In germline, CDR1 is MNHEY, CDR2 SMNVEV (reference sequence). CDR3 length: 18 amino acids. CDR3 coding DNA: TGTGCCAGCAGTTCCCGGACAGGGGGACTAGCGGGAGCCAACGAGCAGTACTTC. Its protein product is CASSSRTGGLAGANEQYF.

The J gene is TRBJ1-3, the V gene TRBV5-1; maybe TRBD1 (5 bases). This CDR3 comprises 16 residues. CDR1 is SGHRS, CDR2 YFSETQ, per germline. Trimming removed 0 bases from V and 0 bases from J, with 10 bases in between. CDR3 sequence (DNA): TGCGCCAGCAGCTTGGGCTGGGGCAGCTCTGGAAACACCATATATTTT. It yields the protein CASSLGWGSSGNTIYF.

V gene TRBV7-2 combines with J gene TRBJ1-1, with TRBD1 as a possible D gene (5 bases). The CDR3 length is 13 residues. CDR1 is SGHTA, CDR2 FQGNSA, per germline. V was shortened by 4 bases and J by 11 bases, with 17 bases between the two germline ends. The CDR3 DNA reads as TGTGCCAGCAGCTCCCTTAGAGGGGAGAGGGCTTTCTTT. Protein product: CASSSLRGERAFF.

Here the CDR3 DNA reads TGTGCCAGCTCACCGGGGACTCACGACCAGCCCCAGCATTTT. The encoded protein is CASSPGTHDQPQHF. The chain combines TRBV18 with TRBJ1-5, with D perhaps TRBD1 (5 bases). Germline CDR1 is KGHSH and CDR2 is LQKENI. V lost 3 bases and J lost 7, with 13 bases in between. This CDR3 contains 14 residues.

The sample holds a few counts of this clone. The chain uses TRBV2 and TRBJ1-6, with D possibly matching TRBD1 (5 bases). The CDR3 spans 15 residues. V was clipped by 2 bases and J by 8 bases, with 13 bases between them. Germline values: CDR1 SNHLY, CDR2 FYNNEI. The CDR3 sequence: CASSELGVVDSPLHF. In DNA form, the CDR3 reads TGTGCCAGCAGTGAATTGGGGGTCGTCGATTCACCCCTCCACTTT.